These T cell receptor beta chains were read from a single sample in a study of tumor and adjacent non-tumor tissue in lung cancer. TCRdb reanalysed the multiplex PCR reads using MiXCR and keeps one entry per CDR3 protein. The sample has tens of thousands of distinct CDR3 sequences; more than 60% are singletons. The specimen sequenced was distant non-tumor lung tissue. The receptors were gathered from a woman in her thirties or forties with non-small cell lung cancer. Each CDR3 is given with its conserved first and last residue. The D gene is left open where the match is weak. Where a row states a size, it is once, few, many or the class of an expanded clone; other rows omit it.

V gene,D gene,J gene,clone size,CDR3 protein,CDR3 DNA
TRBV11-2,TRBD2,TRBJ2-1,.,CARSLGTSYNEQSF,TGTGCCAGGAGCTTGGGGACTAGCTACAATGAGCAGTCCTTC
TRBV10-2,.,TRBJ2-7,.,CASSEKSPILGYELYF,TGCGCCAGCAGTGAGAAGTCACCCATTTTAGGGTACGAGCTGTACTTC
TRBV30,TRBD1,TRBJ1-5,.,CAWSADRGLDQPQHF,TGTGCCTGGAGTGCGGACAGGGGGCTTGATCAGCCCCAGCATTTT
TRBV5-4,.,TRBJ2-3,.,CASSLPSGMTDTQYF,TGTGCCAGCAGCTTGCCAAGTGGGATGACAGATACGCAGTATTTT
TRBV28,.,TRBJ1-3,many,CASSLDTLSGNTIYF,TGTGCCAGCAGCTTGGACACCCTCTCTGGAAACACCATATATTTT
TRBV11-2,TRBD1,TRBJ2-7,large,CASSRTGFEQYF,TGTGCCAGCAGCCGGACAGGGTTCGAGCAGTACTTC
TRBV6-1,.,TRBJ2-5,.,CASSEAPYQETQYF,TGTGCCAGCAGTGAAGCGCCCTACCAAGAGACCCAGTACTTC
TRBV29-1,.,TRBJ1-1,.,CSALPIGTEAFF,TGCAGTGCTCTCCCTATAGGCACTGAAGCTTTCTTT
TRBV4-1,TRBD2,TRBJ2-1,many,CASSRTPGLAGGNVYNEQFF,TGCGCCAGCAGCCGTACCCCGGGACTAGCGGGGGGGAATGTGTACAATGAGCAGTTCTTC
TRBV20-1,TRBD2,TRBJ2-1,.,CSAREPPSPGGGIYNEQFF,TGCAGTGCTAGAGAGCCCCCCTCTCCGGGCGGGGGAATTTACAATGAGCAGTTCTTC
TRBV29-1,.,TRBJ1-5,.,CSVMRGSTDMQHF,TGCAGCGTAATGCGGGGATCCACAGATATGCAGCATTTT
TRBV7-9,.,TRBJ2-7,few,CASSPRTPNYDQYF,TGTGCCAGCAGCCCGCGTACCCCCAACTACGATCAGTACTTC
TRBV30,TRBD2,TRBJ2-1,many,CAWSPRWTGGSYNEQFF,TGTGCCTGGAGTCCCAGATGGACCGGGGGGTCCTACAATGAGCAGTTCTTC
TRBV4-1,.,TRBJ1-1,.,CASSQAPGPNTEAFF,TGCGCCAGCAGCCAGGCCCCCGGCCCCAACACTGAGGCTTTCTTT
TRBV10-3,.,TRBJ2-5,medium-sized,CAISERETQYF,TGTGCCATCAGTGAGCGGGAGACCCAGTACTTC
TRBV12-3/TRBV12-4,.,TRBJ1-4,.,CASSSLDGREKLFF,TGTGCCAGCAGTTCACTGGACGGGAGGGAAAAACTGTTTTTT
TRBV11-2,TRBD2,TRBJ2-3,.,CTSSLVAGETDTQYF,TGTACCAGCAGCTTAGTGGCGGGAGAGACAGATACGCAGTATTTT
TRBV4-1,TRBD2,TRBJ2-2,once,CASIQGTSGNTGELFF,TGCGCCAGCATCCAAGGGACTAGCGGGAACACCGGGGAGCTGTTTTTT
TRBV6-1,.,TRBJ2-7,many,CASRKDSYEQYF,TGTGCCAGCAGAAAAGACAGCTACGAGCAGTACTTC
TRBV4-2,.,TRBJ1-2,many,CASSQDSGLGGYGYTF,TGTGCCAGCAGCCAAGACTCCGGACTCGGCGGCTATGGCTACACCTTC
TRBV7-9,.,TRBJ2-7,.,CASSQGGATYELYF,TGTGCCAGCAGCCAAGGGGGGGCCACCTACGAGCTGTACTTC
TRBV11-2,TRBD2,TRBJ2-5,.,CASSLQIGGALLETQYF,TGTGCCAGCAGCTTACAAATCGGGGGGGCCCTCTTGGAGACCCAGTACTTC
TRBV6-1,.,TRBJ2-7,.,CASRRGTHTTYEKYF,TGTGCCAGTCGGAGGGGTACACATACAACCTACGAGAAGTACTTC
TRBV7-9,TRBD2,TRBJ2-7,.,CASSLAERGGTYEQYF,TGTGCCAGCAGCTTAGCCGAACGGGGGGGAACCTACGAGCAGTACTTC
TRBV18,.,TRBJ1-1,many,CASSPGGQLNTEAFF,TGTGCCAGCTCACCAGGAGGGCAGCTGAACACTGAAGCTTTCTTT
TRBV11-2,TRBD1,TRBJ1-1,.,CASSGTGGIFNTEAFF,TGTGCTAGCAGCGGGACAGGGGGGATCTTCAATACTGAAGCTTTCTTT
TRBV20-1,TRBD2,TRBJ2-7,many,CSARAGGAHEQYF,TGCAGTGCCAGGGCGGGAGGGGCCCACGAGCAGTACTTC
TRBV30,.,TRBJ2-7,many,CACRTRYEQYF,TGTGCCTGCCGGACTCGGTACGAGCAGTACTTC
TRBV29-1,TRBD2,TRBJ2-3,.,CSATGGDNTDTQYF,TGCAGCGCCACGGGGGGGGATAACACGGATACGCAGTATTTT
TRBV10-2,.,TRBJ2-7,many,CASTSFTYEQYF,TGCGCCAGCACCAGTTTTACCTACGAGCAGTACTTC
TRBV11-3,TRBD2,TRBJ2-5,.,CASKDSPSAGETPYF,TGTGCCAGCAAAGATAGCCCCTCAGCGGGAGAGACCCCGTATTTC
TRBV29-1,TRBD2,TRBJ2-1,.,CSARDRGEGRVNEQLF,TGCAGCGCCAGGGACCGGGGGGAGGGTCGGGTCAATGAGCAGCTCTTC
TRBV6-6,.,TRBJ2-6,few,CASSYSTGRTGVNVLTF,TGTGCCAGCAGTTACTCGACAGGGAGGACCGGGGTCAACGTCCTGACTTTC
TRBV6-6,.,TRBJ2-3,many,CASKDVSGDTQYF,TGTGCCAGCAAGGACGTGAGCGGAGATACGCAGTATTTT
TRBV21-1,.,TRBJ1-1,.,CASSKGLIFSNTETFF,TGTGCCAGCAGCAAAGGGCTCATCTTTTCGAACACTGAAACTTTCTTT
TRBV11-2,TRBD1,TRBJ1-2,few,CASSLLQGAYGYTF,TGTGCCAGCAGTTTGCTTCAGGGGGCCTATGGTTACACCTTC